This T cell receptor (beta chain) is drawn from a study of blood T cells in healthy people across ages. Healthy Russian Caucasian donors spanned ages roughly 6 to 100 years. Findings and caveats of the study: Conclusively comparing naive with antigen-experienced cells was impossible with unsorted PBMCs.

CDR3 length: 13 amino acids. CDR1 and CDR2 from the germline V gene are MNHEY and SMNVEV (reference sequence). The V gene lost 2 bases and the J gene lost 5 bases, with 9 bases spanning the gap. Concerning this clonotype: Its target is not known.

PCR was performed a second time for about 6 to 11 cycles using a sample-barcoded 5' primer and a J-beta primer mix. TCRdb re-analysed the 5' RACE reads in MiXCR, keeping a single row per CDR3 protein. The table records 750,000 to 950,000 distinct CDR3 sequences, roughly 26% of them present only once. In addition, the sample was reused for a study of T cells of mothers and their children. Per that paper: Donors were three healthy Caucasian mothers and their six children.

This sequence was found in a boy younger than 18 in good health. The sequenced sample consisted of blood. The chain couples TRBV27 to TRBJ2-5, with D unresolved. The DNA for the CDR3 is TGTGCCAGCAGTTTAGTACCCACGGAGACCCAGTACTTC. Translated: CASSLVPTETQYF.